This T cell receptor (beta chain) was identified during a study of blood T cell repertoires in COVID-19. Germline assignment: CDR1 SGHVS and CDR2 FNYEAQ. The ends were cut back, 0 bases at V and 3 bases at J, with 9 bases in the middle. This CDR3 spans 14 amino acids. Clones were sequenced by immunoSEQ multiplex PCR, and TCRdb holds only the in-frame ones, with some missing. The repertoire holds 300,000 to 450,000 clones, 80% to 90% seen once, with approximately 1% in the top ten. J is TRBJ2-7 and V is TRBV7-6; D possibly corresponds to TRBD2 (6 bases). The material sequenced was PBMCs or T cells enriched from blood (not recorded which). This TCR was recovered from a man between 18 and 35 years old who had recovered from COVID-19. This CDR3 is CASSLASSGYEQYF. In DNA form, the CDR3 reads TGTGCCAGCAGCTTAGCGAGTAGCGGCTACGAGCAGTACTTC.